A single sample gave rise to the 15 T cell receptor beta chains below, sequenced in a study of Graves' ophthalmopathy and Graves' hyperthyroidism. RNA served as the template for amplifying TCR beta CDR3 regions. An opening RT-PCR round employed HTBI primers and preceded a second-round multiplex PCR. TCRdb called the multiplex PCR reads again in MiXCR, with one record for every CDR3 protein. The repertoire holds roughly 400,000 distinct CDR3 sequences, with about 16% as singletons. Sequencing was performed on peripheral blood. Receptor source: a woman in her late teens or twenties with stable Graves' hyperthyroidism.

There are many counts of this clonotype. V and J are TRBV6-2 or TRBV6-3 and TRBJ1-1; perhaps TRBD1 as D (5 bases). Germline assignment: CDR1 MNHEY and CDR2 SVGEGT. V lost 6 bases and J 6 bases, leaving 17 bases between the germline ends. The CDR3 is 14 amino acids. Written as DNA, the CDR3 is TGTGCCAGCAGACCTGGACTTCAGGGCCCTGAAGCTTTCTTT. Its protein product is CASRPGLQGPEAFF.

This clonotype was observed many times. CDR3 sequence (DNA): TGTGCCAGCACTCTAGGTTCTCGCACAGATACGCAGTATTTT. This gives the protein CASTLGSRTDTQYF. This chain joins TRBV6-5 and TRBJ2-3, with unresolved D. The CDR3 contains 14 residues. Germline-derived CDR1 and CDR2 are MNHEY and SVGAGI. Trimming left V 7 bases short and J 1 base short, with 12 bases between.

This clonotype was found a few times. A clone one base away is much larger, so this may be a read error. The gene calls are TRBV12-3 or TRBV12-4 and TRBJ2-7; 11 bases line up with TRBD1. This CDR3 comprises 16 residues. V dropped 8 bases and J dropped 7; count of bases not matched to a gene: 16. Here the CDR3 DNA reads TGTGCCAGCGGACCTCCGGGACAGGGGGACCTTCGGGAGCAGTACTTC. Its protein product is CASGPPGQGDLREQYF.

This clonotype has a count of ten or more. The chain couples TRBV10-3 to TRBJ2-5, with D uncertain. The CDR3 length is 12 residues. Germline lookup yields CDR1 ENHRY and CDR2 SYGVKD. V lost 10 bases to trimming and J lost 5 bases, with 14 bases between them. DNA of the CDR3: TGTGCCAGCCGAGAAGGGTTGGAGACCCAGTACTTC. Its translation is CASREGLETQYF.

This clonotype was counted only a few times. The rearrangement uses TRBV28 and TRBJ1-1; no clear D. V was cut by 6 bases and J by 0 bases, with 14 bases left in between. This CDR3 spans 15 amino acids. CDR1 MDHEN and CDR2 SYDVKM come from the germline V gene. The CDR3 loop reads CASRTSRLLNTEAFF. CDR3 DNA sequence: TGTGCCAGCAGAACTTCCAGACTTTTGAACACTGAAGCTTTCTTT.

The chain recombines TRBV18 with TRBJ1-1; D unclear. Germline assignment: CDR1 KGHSH and CDR2 LQKENI. CDR3 length equals 14 residues. V lost 6 bases and J 3 bases, leaving 14 bases between the germline ends. The CDR3 sequence is CASSIFRPHTEAFF. The CDR3 region has the DNA TGTGCCAGCTCCATATTTCGCCCCCACACTGAAGCTTTCTTT.

The chain joins TRBV18 to TRBJ2-7; D gene uncertain. V gave up 1 base and J gave up 7 bases, with 8 bases separating them. Germline V gives CDR1 KGHSH, CDR2 LQKENI. The CDR3 spans 12 residues. CDR3 DNA sequence: TGTGCCAGCTCACCACTAAGCAATGAGCAGTACTTC. Translated: CASSPLSNEQYF.

As for this clonotype: This may come from a read error, since a much larger clone is one base off. Lacking the conserved final phenylalanine or tryptophan, this CDR3 likely reflects a read error. The CDR3 region has the DNA TGCAGCGTTGAAGAGGCGTCAGTGTGGGAGACCCAGTACTAC. It is translated as CSVEEASVWETQYY. The chain joins TRBV29-1 to TRBJ2-5; unclear D gene. CDR1 is SQVTM, CDR2 ANQGSEA, per germline. Trimming stripped 0 bases from V and 5 bases from J, with 13 bases between. The CDR3 length is 14 residues.

This clonotype was detected only a few times. V gene TRBV29-1 combines with J gene TRBJ1-2; no firm D call. This CDR3 spans 10 amino acids. Trimming left V 3 bases short and J 8 bases short, with 7 bases between. The V gene's germline CDR1 is SQVTM and CDR2 ANQGSEA. The CDR3 protein is CSVEGPGYTF. DNA for the CDR3: TGCAGCGTTGAGGGCCCAGGCTACACCTTC.

Concerning this clonotype: Since a much larger clone is just one base distant, this may be a read error. This CDR3 reads CVSSLMWQETQYF. The CDR3 DNA reads as TGTGTCAGCAGTTTAATGTGGCAGGAGACCCAGTACTTC. The V call is TRBV12-3 or TRBV12-4, the J call TRBJ2-5; D gene uncertain. This CDR3 has 13 amino acids.

This clonotype has at least ten counts. The chain joins TRBV7-9 to TRBJ1-1, with no clear D. The CDR3 loop spans 14 amino acids. Germline V lookup: CDR1 SEHNR, CDR2 FQNEAQ (reference sequence). V dropped 5 bases and J dropped 3 bases, with 13 bases sitting between them. The CDR3, as DNA: TGTGCCAGCAGCCAATTCAGCGCCGACACTGAAGCTTTCTTT. This sequence encodes CASSQFSADTEAFF.

V usage is TRBV12-5 and J usage is TRBJ2-5; TRBD2 is a possible D gene (6 bases). CDR3 length: 13 amino acids. CDR1 is LGHNT and CDR2 is FRNRAP in the germline V gene. The germline V and J ends were trimmed by 4 bases and 4 bases, with 10 bases remaining between them. CDR3 DNA sequence: TGTGCTAGTGGTTCCGGGGACTCAGAGACCCAGTACTTC. This encodes CASGSGDSETQYF. The full variable domain, its missing parts supplied by reference TRBV12-5 and TRBJ2-5, is DARVTQTPRHKVTEMGQEVTMRCQPILGHNTVFWYRQTMMQGLELLAYFRNRAPLDDSGMPKDRFSAEMPDATLATLKIQPSEPRDSAVYFCASGSGDSETQYFGPGTRLLVL.

This chain connects TRBV27 to TRBJ1-1; D uncertain. Per the germline V gene, CDR1 is MNHEY and CDR2 is SMNVEV (reference sequence). The CDR3 consists of 16 residues. V dropped 6 bases and J dropped 0 bases, with 17 bases sitting between them. The CDR3 nucleotides are TGTGCCAGCAGCCTAGGGCACTCCACGGTGAACACTGAAGCTTTCTTT. It is translated as CASSLGHSTVNTEAFF.

In its sample, this clonotype was seen many times. The genes are TRBV20-1 and TRBJ1-5; D not resolved. V gave up 3 bases and J gave up 6 bases, with 12 bases separating them. The CDR3 sequence is 13 residues long. The germline gives CDR1 DFQATT, CDR2 SNEGSKA (reference sequence). The CDR3 protein is CSASRGVGQPQHF. CDR3 coding DNA: TGCAGTGCTAGTCGGGGAGTAGGTCAGCCCCAGCATTTT.

V gene TRBV18 combines with J gene TRBJ2-7; D ambiguous. The ends were cut back, 3 bases at V and 2 bases at J, with 8 bases in the middle. Germline CDR1 KGHSH, CDR2 LQKENI. The CDR3 is 13 residues long. In nucleotides, the CDR3 is TGTGCCAGCTCACCCCCCGCAGCCTACGAGCAGTACTTC. As protein: CASSPPAAYEQYF.